These T cell receptor beta chains were read from a single sample in a study of PD-L1 blockade in urothelial cancer. Here immunoSEQ multiplex PCR was the method, and the copy in TCRdb shows in-frame clones only, minus some. The sample consists of some 75,000 clones, approximately 90% of them appearing once. The starting material was PBMCs, obtained around atezolizumab (anti-PD-L1) treatment. The receptors stem from a woman older than 75 with urothelial cancer. CDR3s include the opening cysteine and the closing phenylalanine or tryptophan. The D gene is left open where the match is weak. Only part of the rows carry a size: once, few, many, or a class if the clone is expanded.

abundance,j_gene,d_gene,v_gene,CDR3aa,CDR3nt
.,TRBJ2-2,.,TRBV7-3,CASSLKRGGTGELFF,TGTGCCAGCAGCTTAAAAAGGGGTGGCACCGGGGAGCTGTTTTTT
once,TRBJ2-1,TRBD2,TRBV27,CASKSGRRGFYNEQFF,TGTGCCAGCAAAAGCGGGAGGCGGGGATTCTACAATGAGCAGTTCTTC
.,TRBJ1-2,.,TRBV5-6,CASSPFREANYGYTF,TGTGCCAGCAGCCCGTTTCGAGAAGCCAACTATGGCTACACCTTC
.,TRBJ2-1,TRBD2,TRBV9,CASSVNQGLAGINEQFF,TGTGCCAGCAGCGTGAACCAGGGACTAGCGGGGATTAATGAGCAGTTCTTC
.,TRBJ2-7,.,TRBV11-3,CASSLDPLGGEQYF,TGTGCCAGCAGCTTAGACCCTCTGGGGGGCGAGCAGTACTTC
.,TRBJ2-1,TRBD2,TRBV2,CASSQASGYNEQFF,TGTGCCAGCAGTCAGGCTAGCGGATACAATGAGCAGTTCTTC
.,TRBJ2-7,TRBD1,TRBV29-1,CSVPGTATYEQYF,TGCAGCGTACCCGGGACAGCCACCTACGAGCAGTACTTC
.,TRBJ2-5,.,TRBV11-2,CASSVTKTVQETQYF,TGTGCCAGCAGCGTCACCAAAACAGTTCAAGAGACCCAGTACTTC
.,TRBJ2-5,.,TRBV14,CASSQVAAAQETQYF,TGTGCCAGCAGCCAAGTGGCGGCAGCCCAAGAGACCCAGTACTTC
once,TRBJ2-2,TRBD2,TRBV28,CASSKGLAGAGTGELFF,TGTGCCAGCAGCAAGGGACTAGCGGGAGCCGGCACCGGGGAGCTGTTTTTT
.,TRBJ2-7,TRBD2,TRBV5-1,CASRLAGGASYEQYF,TGCGCCAGCAGATTAGCGGGAGGCGCCTCCTACGAGCAGTACTTC
.,TRBJ1-4,TRBD1,TRBV7-9,CASSPGTGGREKLFF,TGTGCCAGCAGCCCTGGGACAGGGGGAAGGGAAAAACTGTTTTTT
.,TRBJ2-7,.,TRBV27,CASRALNYEQYF,TGTGCCAGCAGAGCATTGAACTACGAGCAGTACTTC
.,TRBJ2-2,.,TRBV4-2,CASSHSSGGGGTGELFF,TGTGCCAGCAGCCACAGCTCAGGGGGAGGAGGCACCGGGGAGCTGTTTTTT
.,TRBJ2-3,.,TRBV19,CASSIIVGWDTQYF,TGTGCCAGTAGTATAATAGTTGGTTGGGATACGCAGTATTTT
once,TRBJ1-1,TRBD1,TRBV27,CASSFASTGGAVTEAFF,TGTGCCAGCAGTTTTGCTTCGACAGGGGGCGCGGTCACTGAAGCTTTCTTT
.,TRBJ2-2,.,TRBV19,CASSRSPNTGELFF,TGTGCCAGTAGCCGGTCTCCGAACACCGGGGAGCTGTTTTTT
.,TRBJ2-5,.,TRBV9,CASSVSAQETQYF,TGTGCCAGCAGCGTTAGCGCGCAAGAGACCCAGTACTTC
.,TRBJ1-1,.,TRBV6-5,CASTPPGATEAFF,TGTGCCAGCACCCCTCCGGGAGCCACTGAAGCTTTCTTT
.,TRBJ2-7,TRBD2,TRBV6-6,CASSYGAGAGEQYF,TGTGCCAGCAGTTATGGAGCGGGAGCTGGGGAGCAGTACTTC
.,TRBJ2-1,TRBD2,TRBV30,CAWSGGAGGLRQFF,TGTGCCTGGAGTGGGGGAGCGGGAGGCCTCCGACAGTTCTTC
once,TRBJ1-3,TRBD1,TRBV2,CASRERTGERNTIYF,TGTGCCAGCAGAGAACGGACAGGGGAACGAAACACCATATATTTT
.,TRBJ1-5,.,TRBV21-1,CASGGDQPQHF,TGTGCCAGCGGAGGGGATCAGCCCCAGCATTTT
.,TRBJ2-2,.,TRBV9,CASSAGGGELFF,TGTGCCAGCAGCGCCGGCGGCGGGGAGCTGTTTTTT
.,TRBJ2-1,TRBD2,TRBV7-9,CASTLGLAGVGEQFF,TGTGCCAGCACCCTGGGGCTAGCGGGAGTTGGTGAGCAGTTCTTC
.,TRBJ2-2,TRBD2,TRBV7-2,CASSLETSIPTGELFF,TGTGCCAGCAGCTTAGAGACTAGCATCCCCACCGGGGAGCTGTTTTTT
once,TRBJ2-7,TRBD2,TRBV4-1,CASSPRGGAGAYYEQYF,TGCGCCAGCAGCCCCCGGGGAGGTGCGGGAGCTTACTACGAGCAGTACTTC
.,TRBJ2-2,.,TRBV2,CASSATGGGNGELFF,TGTGCCAGCAGCGCTACAGGGGGAGGGAACGGGGAGCTGTTTTTT
.,TRBJ2-1,.,TRBV30,CAWSREVVYNEQFF,TGTGCCTGGTCGCGGGAAGTCGTCTACAATGAGCAGTTCTTC
.,TRBJ2-1,TRBD2,TRBV9,CASSPTSGYNEQFF,TGTGCCAGCAGCCCTACTAGCGGGTACAATGAGCAGTTCTTC
.,TRBJ2-1,TRBD2,TRBV4-2,CASSLLLAGGDPYNEQFF,TGTGCCAGCAGCCTTCTATTAGCGGGAGGAGACCCCTACAATGAGCAGTTCTTC
.,TRBJ2-1,TRBD2,TRBV27,CASSLTRLAGGMSNEQFF,TGTGCCAGCAGTTTAACGCGACTAGCGGGAGGGATGAGCAATGAGCAGTTCTTC
.,TRBJ1-5,.,TRBV19,CASSIDPWEDQPQHF,TGTGCCAGTAGTATAGATCCATGGGAGGATCAGCCCCAGCATTTT
.,TRBJ1-2,.,TRBV10-3,CAIKATGDGYTF,TGTGCCATCAAAGCAACTGGAGACGGCTACACCTTC
.,TRBJ1-5,.,TRBV5-8,CASGKTRNQPQHF,TGTGCCAGCGGAAAAACGAGGAATCAGCCCCAGCATTTT
.,TRBJ2-7,TRBD2,TRBV6-5,CASMSGGRASYEQYF,TGTGCCAGCATGTCTGGCGGGAGGGCATCCTACGAGCAGTACTTC
.,TRBJ2-3,.,TRBV10-1,CASNSGPTDTQYF,TGCGCCAGCAACAGCGGACCCACAGATACGCAGTATTTT
.,TRBJ2-2,TRBD2,TRBV4-1,CASSQETEAGGPVPGLFF,TGCGCCAGCAGCCAAGAAACCGAAGCGGGAGGGCCCGTTCCGGGTCTGTTTTTT
.,TRBJ1-2,TRBD1,TRBV18,CASSSRQGRDYGYTF,TGTGCCAGCTCATCAAGACAGGGTAGAGACTATGGCTACACCTTC
.,TRBJ2-2,.,TRBV19,CASSTKDWMELFF,TGTGCCAGTAGTACCAAGGACTGGATGGAGCTGTTTTTT
.,TRBJ1-1,.,TRBV20-1,CSAFQAEAFF,TGCAGTGCTTTCCAGGCTGAAGCTTTCTTT
.,TRBJ1-3,.,TRBV6-1,CASSEKRFSGNTIYF,TGTGCCAGCAGTGAAAAGAGATTCTCTGGAAACACCATATATTTT
.,TRBJ2-1,.,TRBV7-8,CASSLDLLDPYNEQFF,TGTGCCAGCAGCTTAGATCTGCTAGACCCCTACAATGAGCAGTTCTTC
.,TRBJ2-2,.,TRBV9,CASNTVGTGELFF,TGTGCCAGCAACACAGTGGGCACCGGGGAGCTGTTTTTT
.,TRBJ1-3,.,TRBV18,CASSPEAPGNTIYF,TGTGCCAGCTCACCGGAGGCGCCCGGAAACACCATATATTTT
.,TRBJ2-1,TRBD2,TRBV5-1,CASSFYLASGTDNEQFF,TGCGCCAGCAGCTTCTACCTGGCGAGCGGGACGGACAATGAGCAGTTCTTC
.,TRBJ2-1,TRBD2,TRBV4-2,CASRDPAGGNEQFF,TGTGCCAGCAGGGATCCGGCGGGAGGCAATGAGCAGTTCTTC
.,TRBJ2-7,TRBD1,TRBV18,CASSPPGTGILDEQYF,TGTGCCAGCTCACCACCCGGGACAGGCATCCTTGACGAGCAGTACTTC
.,TRBJ1-3,.,TRBV15,CATSRDRVSGNTIYF,TGTGCCACCAGCAGAGACAGGGTCTCTGGAAACACCATATATTTT
.,TRBJ1-2,.,TRBV27,CASSLGTTIGGYTF,TGTGCCAGCAGTTTAGGGACAACCATAGGGGGCTACACCTTC
once,TRBJ2-7,TRBD2,TRBV11-2,CASSRTSGGLGEQYF,TGTGCCAGCAGCAGGACTAGCGGGGGCCTCGGCGAGCAGTACTTC
.,TRBJ2-7,.,TRBV10-1,CASSLDYEQYF,TGCGCCAGCAGTTTAGACTACGAGCAGTACTTC
.,TRBJ1-4,.,TRBV5-4,CASSLGQANEKLFF,TGTGCCAGCAGCCTGGGGCAGGCTAATGAAAAACTGTTTTTT
.,TRBJ1-2,TRBD1,TRBV18,CASSPRSRGSHGYTF,TGTGCCAGCTCACCACGATCCAGGGGGAGTCATGGCTACACCTTC
.,TRBJ2-1,.,TRBV18,CASSPGSAALYNEQFF,TGTGCCAGCTCACCGGGCTCAGCGGCCCTTTACAATGAGCAGTTCTTC
.,TRBJ1-2,.,TRBV18,CASSPGAATNYGYTF,TGTGCCAGCTCACCAGGGGCAGCTACAAACTATGGCTACACCTTC
.,TRBJ1-5,.,TRBV19,CASSMGGARDQPQHF,TGTGCCAGTAGTATGGGGGGGGCTAGGGATCAGCCCCAGCATTTT
.,TRBJ1-1,TRBD1,TRBV5-1,CASSPGTGFGLNTEAFF,TGCGCCAGCAGCCCCGGGACAGGGTTTGGTTTGAACACTGAAGCTTTCTTT
.,TRBJ2-5,TRBD1,TRBV7-9,CASSPQGRETQYF,TGTGCCAGCAGCCCACAGGGGAGAGAGACCCAGTACTTC